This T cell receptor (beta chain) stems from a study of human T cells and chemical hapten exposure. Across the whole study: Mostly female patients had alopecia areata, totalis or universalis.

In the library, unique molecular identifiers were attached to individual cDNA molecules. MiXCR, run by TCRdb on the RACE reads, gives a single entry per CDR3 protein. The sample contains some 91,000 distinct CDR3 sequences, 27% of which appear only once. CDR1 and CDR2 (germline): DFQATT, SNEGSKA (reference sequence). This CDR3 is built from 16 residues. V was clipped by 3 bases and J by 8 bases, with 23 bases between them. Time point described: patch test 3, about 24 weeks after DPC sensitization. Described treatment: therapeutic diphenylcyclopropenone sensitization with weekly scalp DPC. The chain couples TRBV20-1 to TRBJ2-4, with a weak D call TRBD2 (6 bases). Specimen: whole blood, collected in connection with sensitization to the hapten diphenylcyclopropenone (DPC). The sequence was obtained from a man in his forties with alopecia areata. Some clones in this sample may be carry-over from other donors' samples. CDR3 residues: CSARGTGLPTWDIQYF. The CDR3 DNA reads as TGCAGTGCTAGGGGTACGGGACTCCCGACGTGGGACATTCAGTACTTC.